Listed below are T cell receptor beta chains from one sample, sequenced in a study of blood T cell repertoires in COVID-19. Only in-frame clones appear in the TCRdb table, and some are missing; sequencing was by immunoSEQ multiplex PCR. The sample carries fewer than 500,000 clones, roughly 90% recorded once. The sample taken for sequencing was PBMCs or T cells enriched from blood (not recorded which). The source is a woman aged 18-30 years who had recovered from COVID-19. The CDR3 runs from the conserved cysteine through the conserved F or W. D genes are given only for firm matches. Size values are once, few and many counts, or a class for expanded clones, and some rows have none.

D gene	V gene	J gene	clone size	CDR3 length	CDR3 protein	CDR3 DNA
NA	TRBV28	TRBJ1-3	few	18	CASSPLPDSIFSGNTIYF	TGTGCCAGCAGTCCTCTCCCGGACAGTATATTCTCTGGAAACACCATATATTTT
TRBD1	TRBV13	TRBJ1-1	NA	16	CASSPGGQELNTEAFF	TGTGCCAGCAGCCCTGGAGGACAGGAGCTGAACACTGAAGCTTTCTTT
NA	TRBV2	TRBJ2-1	NA	15	CASSVRGAVYNEQFF	TGTGCCAGCAGTGTTCGGGGGGCCGTCTACAATGAGCAGTTCTTC
TRBD1	TRBV5-1	TRBJ2-2	NA	15	CASSLETGGTGELFF	TGCGCCAGCAGCTTGGAGACAGGGGGGACCGGGGAGCTGTTTTTT
TRBD2	TRBV3-1/TRBV3-2	TRBJ2-5	NA	15	CASSHGGGYQETQYF	TGTGCCAGCAGCCACGGCGGGGGTTACCAAGAGACCCAGTACTTC
NA	TRBV30	TRBJ1-2	NA	13	CAWSFGDLSGYTF	TGTGCCTGGAGTTTTGGAGACTTGAGCGGCTACACCTTC
TRBD1	TRBV4-2	TRBJ1-3	NA	17	CASSRGQALDSGNTIYF	TGTGCCAGCAGCCGCGGACAGGCCCTCGACTCTGGAAACACCATATATTTT
NA	TRBV30	TRBJ2-2	NA	12	CAWNVGAGELFF	TGTGCCTGGAATGTGGGCGCCGGGGAGCTGTTTTTT
TRBD1	TRBV7-6	TRBJ2-3	NA	17	CASSLARDREFWDTQYF	TGTGCCAGCAGCTTAGCTAGAGACAGGGAGTTTTGGGATACGCAGTATTTT
NA	TRBV7-2	TRBJ2-7	NA	14	CASSFNPGSYEQYF	TGTGCCAGCAGCTTTAACCCGGGGTCCTACGAGCAGTACTTC
TRBD1	TRBV25-1	TRBJ2-1	NA	16	CASSESGTGPYNEQFF	TGTGCCAGCAGTGAATCGGGGACAGGGCCATACAATGAGCAGTTCTTC
TRBD1	TRBV30	TRBJ1-2	NA	16	CAWSRDRGFRSYGYTF	TGTGCCTGGAGCCGGGACAGGGGTTTTCGCAGCTATGGCTACACCTTC
NA	TRBV7-2	TRBJ2-1	NA	17	CASSLWGVQSSYNEQFF	TGTGCCAGCAGCTTATGGGGGGTCCAATCCTCCTACAATGAGCAGTTCTTC
TRBD1	TRBV2	TRBJ1-2	NA	14	CASRRDRGQDGYTF	TGTGCCAGCAGGAGGGACAGGGGGCAGGATGGCTACACCTTC
TRBD1	TRBV3-1/TRBV3-2	TRBJ1-2	NA	16	CASSQDPRQGRHGYTF	TGTGCCAGCAGCCAAGATCCCCGACAGGGACGACATGGCTACACCTTC
NA	TRBV27	TRBJ1-4	NA	15	CASSPDLGGGEKLFF	TGTGCCAGCAGTCCAGACCTCGGAGGAGGCGAAAAACTGTTTTTT
NA	TRBV5-4	TRBJ2-3	NA	13	CASSEFSTDTQYF	TGTGCCAGCAGCGAGTTTAGCACAGATACGCAGTATTTT
TRBD1	TRBV11-2	TRBJ1-2	NA	16	CASRDPGQFANYGYTF	TGTGCCAGCAGGGACCCGGGACAGTTCGCTAACTATGGCTACACCTTC
NA	TRBV11-2	TRBJ1-6	NA	15	CASSPAGGRNPPLHF	TGTGCCAGCAGCCCCGCGGGGGGAAGGAATCCACCCCTCCACTTT
NA	TRBV7-9	TRBJ1-1	NA	15	CASSLDSWANTEAFF	TGTGCCAGCAGCTTAGACAGCTGGGCGAACACTGAAGCTTTCTTT
TRBD1	TRBV7-9	TRBJ2-7	few	15	CASSFADRGLDEQYF	TGTGCCAGCAGCTTTGCTGACAGGGGGCTCGACGAGCAGTACTTC
TRBD2	TRBV30	TRBJ2-2	NA	16	CAWSPTSGGLTGELFF	TGTGCCTGGAGTCCGACTAGCGGGGGGCTCACCGGGGAGCTGTTTTTT
NA	TRBV3-1/TRBV3-2	TRBJ1-2	NA	11	CASSQSWGYTF	TGTGCCAGCAGCCAAAGCTGGGGCTACACCTTC
NA	TRBV18	TRBJ2-1	NA	15	CASETGQSSYNEQFF	TGTGCCAGCGAGACAGGTCAAAGCTCCTACAATGAGCAGTTCTTC
TRBD2	TRBV19	TRBJ2-3	NA	15	CASDGLAAGGDTQYF	TGTGCCAGTGATGGACTAGCGGCCGGTGGAGATACGCAGTATTTT
TRBD1	TRBV29-1	TRBJ2-5	once	13	CSVTGTGQETQYF	TGCAGCGTTACCGGGACAGGGCAAGAGACCCAGTACTTC
NA	TRBV9	TRBJ2-2	NA	15	CASSKGLPNTGELFF	TGTGCCAGCAGCAAGGGACTGCCGAACACCGGGGAGCTGTTTTTT
NA	TRBV10-2	TRBJ1-2	NA	13	CASSSDSNYGYTF	TGCGCCAGCAGTTCGGACAGTAACTATGGCTACACCTTC
TRBD1	TRBV12-5	TRBJ1-5	NA	16	CASGLRTGGAEQPQHF	TGTGCTAGTGGTTTGAGGACAGGGGGCGCGGAGCAGCCCCAGCATTTT
TRBD1	TRBV5-1	TRBJ2-3	NA	15	CASRRTGGFTDTQYF	TGCGCCAGCAGAAGGACAGGGGGGTTCACAGATACGCAGTATTTT
TRBD2	TRBV5-1	TRBJ2-7	once	15	CASSLSGAGGYEQYF	TGCGCCAGCAGCTTGAGTGGAGCGGGGGGATACGAGCAGTACTTC
TRBD1	TRBV7-9	TRBJ1-2	NA	17	CASSLGSAYRGSYGYTF	TGTGCCAGCAGCTTAGGGAGCGCGTACAGGGGGTCCTATGGCTACACCTTC
NA	TRBV6-1	TRBJ1-2	NA	15	CASSEAGGSGNGYTF	TGTGCCAGCAGTGAAGCCGGGGGTTCAGGGAATGGCTACACCTTC
NA	TRBV5-6	TRBJ2-7	NA	12	CASSLSAREQYF	TGTGCCAGCAGCCTAAGCGCTCGTGAGCAGTACTTC
NA	TRBV7-8	TRBJ1-1	few	16	CASSSGVGRGNTEAFF	TGTGCCAGCAGCTCAGGGGTAGGACGTGGGAACACTGAAGCTTTCTTT
NA	TRBV6-2/TRBV6-3	TRBJ1-3	NA	15	CASSYSSEPGNTIYF	TGTGCCAGCAGTTACTCGTCGGAGCCCGGAAACACCATATATTTT
TRBD1	TRBV28	TRBJ2-1	NA	14	CASSPGQGPNEQFF	TGTGCCAGCAGCCCGGGACAGGGACCCAATGAGCAGTTCTTC
NA	TRBV19	TRBJ1-5	NA	18	CASSIALKAGLGNQPQHF	TGTGCCAGTAGTATCGCTTTAAAGGCAGGGCTTGGCAATCAGCCCCAGCATTTT
NA	TRBV30	TRBJ1-2	NA	13	CAWKMAGNYGYTF	TGTGCCTGGAAAATGGCAGGCAACTATGGCTACACCTTC
TRBD1	TRBV5-4	TRBJ1-3	NA	16	CASSSATGGSGNTIYF	TGTGCCAGCAGCTCGGCTACAGGGGGCTCTGGAAACACCATATATTTT
NA	TRBV28	TRBJ1-5	NA	12	CASRPPGQPQHF	TGTGCCAGCAGGCCTCCAGGTCAGCCCCAGCATTTT